The source of this T cell receptor beta chain is a study of early T cells in non-severe SARS-CoV-2 infection. Study information: Sequencing input comprised bulk RNA from unsorted whole blood; chain pairing was not available.

Broader study findings: VDJdb matches were skewed toward anti-spike CD8 T cell responses.

The germline gives CDR1 SGHVS, CDR2 FQNEAQ. Trimming stripped 3 bases from V and 0 bases from J, with 9 bases between. This CDR3 comprises 15 residues. MiXCR, run by TCRdb on the 5' RACE reads, gives a single entry per CDR3 protein. This table holds tens of thousands of distinct CDR3 sequences, approximately 12% found once. Turning to this clonotype: Its specificity is unknown.

The material was whole blood, obtained at baseline. V gene TRBV7-8 combines with J gene TRBJ2-1; D is undetermined. This TCR came from an adult who was a healthcare worker with PCR-confirmed SARS-CoV-2 infection or an uninfected control (not recorded which). The donor label of this sample is uncertain. As DNA, the CDR3 is TGTGCCAGCAGCTTGCTTCCAACCTCCTACAATGAGCAGTTCTTC. Translating it yields CASSLLPTSYNEQFF.